Presented here are 9 T cell receptor beta chains from one specimen sequenced in a study of post-analysis software for immune sequencing data. Which antigens these TCRs recognize remains unknown. Sequencing libraries made from TCR beta cDNA carried unique molecular identifiers. TCRdb analysed the PCR reads with MiXCR anew, one entry per CDR3 protein. The repertoire holds 750,000 to 900,000 distinct CDR3 sequences, with around 45% as singletons. General study results and limits: Five or six TRBV segments, TRBV5-6, TRBV5-1 and TRBV20-1 among them, were found more frequent in patients than controls.

The sequenced sample was blood. The source of these receptors is a girl aged 10-17 years with multiple sclerosis.

V and J are TRBV2 and TRBJ2-4; possible D gene TRBD2, 6 bases. The J call may not be correct, given that the DNA end is closer to TRBJ2-7. CDR3 length equals 16 residues. The germline CDR1 and CDR2 sequences are SNHLY and FYNNEI. The CDR3 DNA follows: TGTGCCAGCAGTGACCTAGGACTACCTAGCTCCTACGAGCAGTACTTC. Translated: CASSDLGLPSSYEQYF.

J is TRBJ1-1 and V is TRBV6-1, with D perhaps TRBD1 (6 bases). Trimming cost V 6 bases and J 1 base, with 18 bases left between them. The CDR3 contains 16 residues. Germline lookup yields CDR1 MNHNS and CDR2 SASEGT. The CDR3 DNA is TGTGCCAGCAGACTCGGACAGTACGGGGGGAACACTGAAGCTTTCTTT. It specifies CASRLGQYGGNTEAFF.

The rearrangement joins TRBV10-3 to TRBJ2-7; D assignment may be TRBD1 or TRBD2 (6 bases each). The J call may be mistaken, given a closer DNA end match to TRBJ2-5. The CDR3 consists of 14 residues. The germline gives CDR1 ENHRY, CDR2 SYGVKD. CDR3 region: CAISAGGEMETQYF. CDR3 nucleotides: TGTGCCATCAGCGCCGGGGGCGAGATGGAGACCCAGTACTTC.

This chain joins TRBV3-1 and TRBJ1-1; tentatively, D is TRBD1 (6 bases). The CDR3 sequence is 13 residues long. The V end was cut by 4 bases, the J end by 9 bases, with 15 bases between. The germline gives CDR1 LGHDT, CDR2 YNNKEL (reference sequence). The CDR3 reads CASSRKVGHQAFF. Here the CDR3 DNA reads TGTGCCAGCAGCCGAAAGGTGGGACACCAAGCTTTCTTT. Looking up the rest from reference TRBV3-1 and TRBJ1-1 gives the full variable domain: DTAVSQTPKYLVTQMGNDKSIKCEQNLGHDTMYWYKQDSKKFLKIMFSYNNKELIINETVPNRFSPKSPDKAHLNLHINSLELGDSAVYFCASSRKVGHQAFFGQGTRLTVV.

The chain is built from TRBV7-6 and TRBJ2-1, with D tentatively TRBD2 (5 bases). The germline CDR1 and CDR2 sequences are SGHVS and FNYEAQ. The CDR3 runs 15 residues. V shed 5 bases and J shed 9 bases, with 20 bases lying between them. The CDR3 region has the DNA TGTGCCAGCAGCCCTGGACTTAATTGGGGTGGTGAGCAGTTCTTC. This codes for CASSPGLNWGGEQFF.

The CDR3 DNA sequence: TGTGCCAGCAGTCCCTGGGCGGACGTCCTCGCAGATACGCAGTATTTT. Its translation is CASSPWADVLADTQYF. The V call is TRBV2, the J call TRBJ2-3; D gene unclear. V dropped 5 bases and J dropped 4 bases, with 19 bases sitting between them. CDR3 size: 16 residues. The germline V gene has CDR1 SNHLY and CDR2 FYNNEI.

Only a few counts were recorded for this clonotype. The CDR3 here is CASSSGTGLPEQYF. DNA of the CDR3: TGTGCCAGCAGCTCCGGGACAGGGCTACCCGAGCAGTACTTC. This chain uses TRBV13 with TRBJ2-4, with 9 bases identical to TRBD1. The closer fit of TRBJ2-7 to the DNA end suggests the J call may be wrong. The CDR3 spans 14 residues. Germline loops: CDR1 PRHDT, CDR2 FYEKMQ (reference sequence).

There are a few counts of this clonotype. This rearrangement joins TRBV20-1 to TRBJ2-7; 7 bases align to TRBD1. The CDR3 totals 13 residues. V lost 4 bases to trimming and J lost 1 base; unmatched junction nucleotides: 4. Germline assignment: CDR1 DFQATT and CDR2 SNEGSKA (reference sequence). The CDR3 loop reads CSAKDRVSYEQYF. CDR3 bases: TGCAGTGCTAAAGACAGGGTTTCCTACGAGCAGTACTTC.

The chain recombines TRBV24-1 with TRBJ2-5; D gene unclear. Germline values: CDR1 KGHDR, CDR2 SFDVKD. The CDR3 sequence is 14 residues long. V was clipped by 3 bases and J by 3 bases, with 10 bases between them. The CDR3 DNA reads as TGTGCCACCAGTGATACCTCTTACGAAGAGACCCAGTACTTC. Protein: CATSDTSYEETQYF.